The 32 T cell receptor beta chains below were found in one sample sequenced in a study of T-cell memory formation after mild COVID-19. One entry per CDR3 protein, called by TCRdb with MiXCR from the 5' RACE reads. The sample records about 470,000 distinct CDR3 sequences, more than 20% being singletons. Sample: PBMCs or a T cell subset sorted from them (not recorded which). These TCRs come from an adult woman who had mild COVID-19 (a few samples of this study predate the infection). Cell type and time point are not known.

This clonotype came up once. The V gene is TRBV7-9, the J gene TRBJ2-6; the D is unclear. Trimming pared 2 bases from V and 3 bases from J, leaving 11 bases between. CDR3 length equals 16 residues. The germline gives CDR1 SEHNR, CDR2 FQNEAQ (reference sequence). The CDR3 loop reads CASSLPVWRGANVLTF. CDR3 DNA: TGTGCCAGCAGCTTACCGGTGTGGCGTGGGGCCAACGTCCTGACTTTC. The full variable domain, in which reference TRBV7-9 and TRBJ2-6 provide the parts outside the CDR3, is DTGVSQNPRHKITKRGQNVTFRCDPISEHNRLYWYRQTLGQGPEFLTYFQNEAQLEKSRLLSDRFSAERPKGSFSTLEIQRTEQGDSAMYLCASSLPVWRGANVLTFGAGSRLTVL.

This clonotype was detected only a few times. This chain joins TRBV29-1 and TRBJ1-4, with 9 bases fitting TRBD1. With V trimmed by 6 bases and J by 0 bases, 8 bases remained unmatched. The germline CDR1 and CDR2 sequences are SQVTM and ANQGSEA. The CDR3 has 16 residues. CDR3 DNA sequence: TGCAGCGTCGGGACAGGGATGCGGACAACTAATGAAAAACTGTTTTTT. Protein product: CSVGTGMRTTNEKLFF.

This clonotype has a handful of counts. This chain uses TRBV5-1 with TRBJ2-7; 14 positions match TRBD2. Germline V lookup: CDR1 SGHRS, CDR2 YFSETQ. The CDR3 extends over 15 amino acids. The V gene end was trimmed by 3 bases and the J gene end by 5 bases; junction bases not matched to a gene: 4. CDR3 region: CASSSGTSGSDEQYF. Written as DNA, the CDR3 is TGCGCCAGCAGCTCCGGGACTAGCGGGAGTGACGAGCAGTACTTC.

The sample holds one count of this clonotype. The V gene is TRBV2, the J gene TRBJ2-7; 7 positions match TRBD1. From germline, CDR1 is SNHLY and CDR2 FYNNEI. J was trimmed by 2 bases and V by 1 base; bases with no gene match: 2. CDR3 length: 14 amino acids. The DNA of the CDR3 is TGTGCCAGCAGTGAAGAGGGACAGACCTACGAGCAGTACTTC. Protein product: CASSEEGQTYEQYF. Looking up the rest from reference TRBV2 and TRBJ2-7 gives the full variable domain: EPEVTQTPSHQVTQMGQEVILRCVPISNHLYFYWYRQILGQKVEFLVSFYNNEISEKSEIFDDQFSVERPDGSNFTLKIRSTKLEDSAMYFCASSEEGQTYEQYFGPGTRLTVT.

This clonotype has just a few counts. The chain has TRBV12-3 or TRBV12-4 and TRBJ2-7, with D possibly TRBD1 on 6 matching bases. This CDR3 has 12 amino acids. V was cut by 2 bases and J by 9 bases, with 11 bases left in between. CDR3 amino acids: CASSLWPQGQYF. The CDR3, as DNA: TGTGCCAGCAGTTTATGGCCACAGGGGCAGTACTTC.

The J gene is TRBJ1-2, the V gene TRBV4-2, with 7 nucleotides matching TRBD1. The J segment lost 0 bases and the V segment lost 0 bases, leaving 1 base of the junction unmatched. Per the germline V gene, CDR1 is LGHNA and CDR2 is YNFKEQ. This CDR3 is 15 amino acids long. The CDR3 region is CASSQDQGANYGYTF. The CDR3 bases are TGTGCCAGCAGCCAAGATCAGGGGGCTAACTATGGCTACACCTTC.

The CDR3 DNA follows: TGCGCCAGCAGCCAGAAGGACGGGGCTACGCAGTATTTT. It encodes CASSQKDGATQYF. This chain uses TRBV4-3 with TRBJ2-3; the D call may be TRBD1 or TRBD2 (5 bases each). In germline, CDR1 is LGHNA, CDR2 YSLEER. V was shortened by 3 bases and J by 8 bases, with 12 bases between the two germline ends. The CDR3 runs 13 residues.

This clonotype was counted between two and nine times. Just one base apart from a much larger clone, this may be a read error. V gene TRBV5-1 combines with J gene TRBJ2-1; TRBD2 aligns across 16 bases. The CDR3 contains 17 residues. V was pared by 7 bases and J by 12 bases, with 16 bases of the junction left unmatched. Germline CDR1 reads SGHRS; CDR2 reads YFSETQ. The CDR3 here is CASYRDAGTSGRGRQFF. As DNA, the CDR3 is TGCGCCAGCTACCGAGACGCCGGGACTAGCGGGAGGGGAAGGCAGTTCTTC. The variable domain in full, with the rest retrieved from reference TRBV5-1 and TRBJ2-1, is KAGVTQTPRYLIKTRGQQVTLSCSPISGHRSVSWYQQTPGQGLQFLFEYFSETQRNKGNFPGRFSGRQFSNSRSEMNVSTLELGDSALYLCASYRDAGTSGRGRQFFGPGTRLTVL.

This clonotype was recorded many times. V gene TRBV20-1 combines with J gene TRBJ2-6, with unresolved D. Per the germline V gene, CDR1 is DFQATT and CDR2 is SNEGSKA (reference sequence). This CDR3 spans 15 amino acids. Trimming took 6 bases from V and 0 from J, leaving 12 bases between them. The CDR3 DNA sequence: TGCAGTGCCCCCATTCCCTACTCTGGGGCCAACGTCCTGACTTTC. Translating it yields CSAPIPYSGANVLTF.

This clonotype has only a few counts. J is TRBJ2-5 and V is TRBV7-2; D remains unclear. The V end was cut by 4 bases, the J end by 2 bases, with 11 bases between. The CDR3 length is 14 residues. CDR1 is SGHTA and CDR2 is FQGNSA in the germline V gene. CDR3 bases: TGTGCCAGCAGCTCCCCCTTAGGGCAAGAGACCCAGTACTTC. Translation: CASSSPLGQETQYF.

The chain links TRBV6-5 to TRBJ2-7, with D possibly called TRBD1 or TRBD2 (6 bases each). V was pared by 6 bases and J by 11 bases, with 14 bases between. CDR3 length equals 11 residues. The germline V gene encodes CDR1 MNHEY and CDR2 SVGAGI. The CDR3 loop reads CASRSPGEEYF. CDR3 nucleotides: TGTGCCAGCAGGTCCCCAGGGGAGGAGTACTTC.

The chain couples TRBV5-1 to TRBJ2-3, with 15 bases fitting TRBD2. V lost 4 bases, J lost 0 bases, and 6 bases stayed unmatched. Germline V gene sequence: CDR1 SGHRS, CDR2 YFSETQ. CDR3 size: 18 residues. The CDR3 reads CASSPGLAGGTSTDTQYF. Written as DNA, the CDR3 is TGCGCCAGCAGCCCAGGACTAGCGGGGGGGACTAGCACAGATACGCAGTATTTT.

The chain recombines TRBV7-8 with TRBJ1-1, with 7 bases aligning to TRBD1. CDR3 length: 13 amino acids. Losses at the gene ends were 5 bases for V and 8 bases for J; bases not matched to a gene: 8. Germline V lookup: CDR1 SGHVS, CDR2 FQNEAQ. This CDR3 is CASSNLPGQEAFF. The CDR3 coding sequence is TGTGCCAGCAGCAATCTCCCGGGACAGGAAGCTTTCTTT.

V and J are TRBV12-3 or TRBV12-4 and TRBJ1-3; D remains ambiguous. The CDR3 spans 14 residues. V lost 7 bases and J lost 4, with 14 bases in between. This chain's CDR3 is CASTLLGVGNTIYF. Written as DNA, the CDR3 is TGTGCCAGCACCCTATTAGGAGTCGGAAACACCATATATTTT.

The rearrangement links TRBV5-1 to TRBJ1-5, with TRBD1 matching 8 bases. Germline CDR1 SGHRS, CDR2 YFSETQ. Trimming at V came to 2 bases and at J to 2 bases, leaving 6 bases not matched to a gene. The CDR3 runs 16 residues. The CDR3 region is CASSLGVTGGNQPQHF. The CDR3 DNA reads TGCGCCAGCAGCTTAGGGGTGACAGGGGGCAATCAGCCCCAGCATTTT. Together with reference TRBV5-1 and TRBJ1-5, the CDR3 gives the full variable domain: KAGVTQTPRYLIKTRGQQVTLSCSPISGHRSVSWYQQTPGQGLQFLFEYFSETQRNKGNFPGRFSGRQFSNSRSEMNVSTLELGDSALYLCASSLGVTGGNQPQHFGDGTRLSIL.

The chain couples TRBV4-2 to TRBJ2-7; D unclear. The V gene's germline CDR1 is LGHNA and CDR2 YNFKEQ. The CDR3 sequence is 13 residues long. Trimming removed 4 bases from V and 4 bases from J, with 11 bases in between. The CDR3 DNA follows: TGTGCCAGCAGCCCCCAGGCTGGTTACGAGCAGTACTTC. Protein: CASSPQAGYEQYF.

V and J are TRBV11-3 and TRBJ1-1; 9 bases align to TRBD1. CDR3 size: 13 residues. J lost 5 bases, V lost 10 bases, and 8 bases had no gene match. Germline CDR1 is SGHNT and CDR2 is YENEEA. CDR3 sequence (DNA): TGTGCCACCTGGGACAGGGAGAAGACTGAAGCTTTCTTT. It encodes CATWDREKTEAFF.

The chain carries TRBV7-9 and TRBJ2-3, with 12 bases aligning to TRBD2. The V segment lost 4 bases and the J segment 1 base; nucleotides outside the gene matches: 3. Germline V gene lookup returns CDR1 SEHNR and CDR2 FQNEAQ (reference sequence). CDR3 length: 16 residues. The chain's CDR3 is CASSSSGRGGTDTQYF. In DNA form, the CDR3 reads TGTGCCAGCAGCTCTAGCGGGAGGGGTGGCACAGATACGCAGTATTTT.

In regard to this clonotype: The junction differs from germline at one of its ends, possibly a read error. The chain has TRBV12-3 or TRBV12-4 and TRBJ1-1, with 8 bases fitting TRBD1. This CDR3 is built from 15 residues. In DNA form, the CDR3 reads TGTGCCAGCAGGGGGGGGACAGGAGCGAACACTGAGGCTTTCTTT. Translating it yields CASRGGTGANTEAFF.

This chain connects TRBV5-4 to TRBJ2-5; 12 bases fit TRBD2. J gave up 4 bases and V 8 bases, and 3 bases lay outside the gene matches. Germline CDR1 is SGHNT and CDR2 is YYREEE (reference sequence). The CDR3 loop spans 13 amino acids. The DNA of the CDR3 is TGTGCCAGTGGACTAGCGGGGATAGAGACCCAGTACTTC. As protein: CASGLAGIETQYF.

This chain links TRBV2 with TRBJ2-1, with TRBD1 as a possible D gene (6 bases). The CDR3 has 14 amino acids. With 7 bases removed from V and 2 bases from J, the gap between germline ends came to 12 bases. From germline, CDR1 is SNHLY and CDR2 FYNNEI. The CDR3 region has the DNA TGTGCCAGCAAGCAGGGGACGACCTACAATGAGCAGTTCTTC. As protein: CASKQGTTYNEQFF. The full variable domain, in which reference TRBV2 and TRBJ2-1 provide the parts outside the CDR3, is EPEVTQTPSHQVTQMGQEVILRCVPISNHLYFYWYRQILGQKVEFLVSFYNNEISEKSEIFDDQFSVERPDGSNFTLKIRSTKLEDSAMYFCASKQGTTYNEQFFGPGTRLTVL.

This clonotype was seen more than once but under ten times. The rearrangement uses TRBV7-8 and TRBJ2-3, with 8 bases fitting TRBD2. After removal of 2 bases from V and 6 bases from J, the junction contained 10 bases not matched to a gene. Germline V gene lookup returns CDR1 SGHVS and CDR2 FQNEAQ. The CDR3 sequence is 16 residues long. The CDR3 DNA reads TGTGCCAGCAGCTTATTGAGCGGGAGAAGAATGGATACGCAGTATTTT. Amino acids: CASSLLSGRRMDTQYF.

The chain uses TRBV19 and TRBJ2-7; 13 nucleotides align to TRBD2. The J segment lost 7 bases and the V segment lost 5 bases, leaving 5 bases of the junction unmatched. The germline gives CDR1 LNHDA, CDR2 SQIVND (reference sequence). The CDR3 runs to 14 residues. CDR3 DNA sequence: TGTGCCAGTAGTCCGGGACTAGCGGGATGGGAGCAGTACTTC. Encoded protein: CASSPGLAGWEQYF.

V gene TRBV6-1 combines with J gene TRBJ2-7; 8 nucleotides align to TRBD2. This CDR3 has 17 residues. Germline V gene lookup returns CDR1 MNHNS and CDR2 SASEGT. V lost 8 bases, J lost 3 bases, and 18 bases stayed unmatched. For the CDR3, the DNA is TGTGCCAGCGTCCAGTCTTCAGCGGGAGTCTGGGTCTACGAGCAGTACTTC. Its translation: CASVQSSAGVWVYEQYF.

The CDR3 region is CASSLMLWEKLFF. The CDR3 bases are TGTGCCAGCAGTTTGATGCTGTGGGAAAAACTGTTTTTT. The rearrangement links TRBV12-3 or TRBV12-4 to TRBJ1-4; no clear D. V shed 3 bases and J shed 8 bases, with 10 bases lying between them. This CDR3 has 13 residues.

This clonotype turned up a few times. The chain joins TRBV7-9 to TRBJ1-2; possibly TRBD1 for D (5 bases). Germline-derived CDR1 and CDR2 are SEHNR and FQNEAQ (reference sequence). This CDR3 spans 13 amino acids. The V and J ends lost 5 bases and 8 bases respectively, with 15 bases between them. This chain's CDR3 is CASSQMGPEGYTF. Here the CDR3 DNA reads TGTGCCAGCAGCCAGATGGGGCCCGAGGGCTACACCTTC.

This clonotype was detected a few times. The genes are TRBV20-1 and TRBJ2-3; 7 nucleotides align to TRBD2. There are 15 residues in the CDR3. V was clipped by 0 bases and J by 2 bases; unmatched bases: 5. Germline values: CDR1 DFQATT, CDR2 SNEGSKA (reference sequence). CDR3 nucleotide sequence: TGCAGTGCTAGAGATCTTCGGGAGGTCACAGATACGCAGTATTTT. Protein sequence: CSARDLREVTDTQYF.

This sequence joins TRBV2 and TRBJ1-6, with D unclear. The CDR3 totals 14 residues. Per germline, CDR1 SNHLY and CDR2 FYNNEI. Trimming left V 4 bases short and J 10 bases short, with 14 bases between. The CDR3 is CASSGKLEGSPLHF. The CDR3, as DNA: TGTGCCAGCAGTGGGAAACTAGAGGGCTCACCCCTCCACTTT.

The V call is TRBV27, the J call TRBJ2-4; possible D gene TRBD1, 5 bases. V lost 4 bases and J 5 bases, leaving 12 bases between the germline ends. CDR1 is MNHEY and CDR2 is SMNVEV in the germline V gene (reference sequence). The CDR3 consists of 14 residues. DNA for the CDR3: TGTGCCAGCAGTTCCAAGGGGTTTGAAAACATTCAGTACTTC. This translates into CASSSKGFENIQYF.

This chain joins TRBV11-3 and TRBJ2-1, with 7 nucleotides matching TRBD2. J lost 12 bases, V lost 3 bases, and 8 bases had no gene match. The germline V gene encodes CDR1 SGHNT and CDR2 YENEEA. The CDR3 runs 13 residues. CDR3 amino acids: CASSFPTSPWQFF. For the CDR3, the DNA is TGTGCCAGCAGCTTCCCGACTAGCCCCTGGCAGTTCTTC. The whole variable domain, filled in from reference TRBV11-3 and TRBJ2-1, reads EAGVVQSPRYKIIEKKQPVAFWCNPISGHNTLYWYLQNLGQGPELLIRYENEEAVDDSQLPKDRFSAERLKGVDSTLKIQPAELGDSAVYLCASSFPTSPWQFFGPGTRLTVL.

The J gene is TRBJ2-1, the V gene TRBV5-4, with TRBD2 identical over 10 bases. Germline-derived CDR1 and CDR2 are SGHNT and YYREEE (reference sequence). This CDR3 contains 16 residues. V trimming: 1 base; J trimming: 4 bases; junction bases outside the gene matches: 5. This CDR3 reads CASSLTLAGDYNEQFF. Written as DNA, the CDR3 is TGTGCCAGCAGCTTGACGCTAGCGGGGGATTACAATGAGCAGTTCTTC.

In this sample, this clonotype turned up a few times. The rearrangement joins TRBV30 to TRBJ2-3, with a weak D call TRBD1 (5 bases). Trimming pared 7 bases from V and 3 bases from J, leaving 8 bases between. The CDR3 totals 11 residues. CDR1 GTSNPN and CDR2 SVGIG come from the germline V gene (reference sequence). The CDR3 DNA is TGTGCCTCAGGGCAGACAGATACGCAGTATTTT. This gives the protein CASGQTDTQYF.